This T cell receptor (beta chain) was retrieved from a study of identical twins. TCRdb processed the 5' RACE reads anew with MiXCR; each CDR3 protein has one entry. The repertoire consists of about 460,000 distinct CDR3 sequences, with approximately 15% occurring once and the leading ten covering roughly 0.56%. V shed 3 bases and J 5 bases; nucleotides not matched to a gene: 12. Germline V gene sequence: CDR1 MDHEN, CDR2 SYDVKM. This CDR3 contains 18 residues. This sample was also put to use in a study of yellow fever vaccine responses in identical twins.

This chain links TRBV28 with TRBJ2-7, with 14 bases aligning to TRBD2. Material for sequencing was CD4+ T cells sorted from blood. The TCR comes from a woman aged 18-29 years in good health. This chain's CDR3 is CASSFGLLRTSGRHEQYF. The CDR3 nucleotides read TGTGCCAGCAGTTTCGGACTCCTTAGGACTAGCGGGAGGCACGAGCAGTACTTC.